These 21 T cell receptor beta chains were all obtained from the same sample, sequenced in a study of blood T cell repertoires in COVID-19. TCRdb's copy holds only in-frame clones and misses some; the assay was immunoSEQ multiplex PCR. The sample has 310,000 or so clones; about 91% are singletons. Specimen: PBMCs or T cells enriched from blood (not recorded which). These receptors were collected from a woman under 30 who had recovered from COVID-19.

The J gene is TRBJ1-2, the V gene TRBV7-2, with 10 positions matching TRBD1. The CDR3 runs 15 residues. After removal of 5 bases from V and 5 bases from J, the junction contained 8 bases not matched to a gene. CDR1 is SGHTA and CDR2 is FQGNSA in the germline V gene. CDR3 sequence reads: CASSQGQGSRYGYTF. DNA for the CDR3: TGTGCCAGCAGCCAGGGACAGGGGTCGCGGTATGGCTACACCTTC.

V gene TRBV19 combines with J gene TRBJ2-3; D perhaps matches TRBD2 (5 bases). Germline values: CDR1 LNHDA, CDR2 SQIVND (reference sequence). Trimming took 3 bases from V and 6 from J, leaving 10 bases between them. The CDR3 spans 13 residues. The CDR3 here is CASSIRGWDTQYF. The CDR3 DNA reads TGTGCCAGTAGTATCCGGGGTTGGGATACGCAGTATTTT.

This clone was counted a single time. The rearrangement uses TRBV6-5 and TRBJ1-2; D is undetermined. The CDR3 covers 13 residues. The V gene's germline CDR1 is MNHEY and CDR2 SVGAGI. With 7 bases removed from V and 2 bases from J, the gap between germline ends came to 11 bases. CDR3 protein: CASKRSSNYGYTF. The DNA of the CDR3 is TGTGCCAGCAAGAGGTCAAGCAACTATGGCTACACCTTC.

The V and J genes are TRBV28 and TRBJ1-5; the D is unclear. The V end was cut by 3 bases, the J end by 8 bases, with 5 bases between. This CDR3 is 11 amino acids long. CDR1 and CDR2 from the germline V gene are MDHEN and SYDVKM. CDR3 region: CASSFREPQHF. In DNA, the CDR3 is TGTGCCAGCAGTTTTCGCGAGCCCCAGCATTTT.

This chain joins TRBV30 and TRBJ1-4, with 11 bases identical to TRBD1. The CDR3 loop spans 14 amino acids. V was pared by 5 bases and J by 6 bases, with 5 bases of the junction left unmatched. Germline loops: CDR1 GTSNPN, CDR2 SVGIG (reference sequence). CDR3 amino acids: CAWARGQGDEKLFF. CDR3 in DNA: TGTGCCTGGGCAAGGGGACAGGGGGATGAAAAACTGTTTTTT.

This clone was counted between two and nine times. The chain employs TRBV7-2 and TRBJ2-3, with 13 positions matching TRBD2. In germline, CDR1 is SGHTA, CDR2 FQGNSA. CDR3 length: 16 residues. V lost 3 bases to trimming and J lost 0 bases; unmatched junction nucleotides: 0. For the CDR3, the DNA is TGTGCCAGCAGCTTGACTAGCGGGAGGAGCACAGATACGCAGTATTTT. Its protein is CASSLTSGRSTDTQYF.

The chain recombines TRBV20-1 with TRBJ2-1; maybe TRBD2 (5 bases). V was trimmed by 3 bases and J by 5 bases, leaving 17 bases between them. The CDR3 is 15 residues long. Germline V lookup: CDR1 DFQATT, CDR2 SNEGSKA (reference sequence). CDR3 sequence (DNA): TGCAGTGCTAGTCGTCCTATGTGGCGGGACAATGAGCAGTTCTTC. Translating gives CSASRPMWRDNEQFF.

In this sample, this clone turned up once. The rearrangement joins TRBV7-9 to TRBJ2-7; 13 bases are a match to TRBD2. CDR1 is SEHNR and CDR2 is FQNEAQ in the germline V gene (reference sequence). With V trimmed by 3 bases and J by 5 bases, 4 bases remained unmatched. This CDR3 has 15 amino acids. This CDR3 reads CASSFGLAGVNEQYF. The CDR3 DNA is TGTGCCAGCAGCTTCGGACTAGCGGGGGTCAACGAGCAGTACTTC. The full variable domain, completed using reference TRBV7-9 and TRBJ2-7, is DTGVSQNPRHKITKRGQNVTFRCDPISEHNRLYWYRQTLGQGPEFLTYFQNEAQLEKSRLLSDRFSAERPKGSFSTLEIQRTEQGDSAMYLCASSFGLAGVNEQYFGPGTRLTVT.

This clone appeared once. The chain couples TRBV30 to TRBJ1-2, with D perhaps matching TRBD1 (5 bases). CDR3 length: 11 residues. Germline CDR1 is GTSNPN and CDR2 is SVGIG (reference sequence). Deletions cut 6 bases from V and 2 bases from J, with 7 bases between. The CDR3 reads CACRGNYGYTF. DNA for the CDR3: TGTGCCTGCCGGGGGAACTATGGCTACACCTTC.

The chain joins TRBV7-2 to TRBJ1-1, with TRBD1 as a possible D gene (6 bases). Trimming removed 2 bases from V and 5 bases from J, with 12 bases in between. The CDR3 consists of 14 residues. The germline gives CDR1 SGHTA, CDR2 FQGNSA. In DNA form, the CDR3 reads TGTGCCAGCAGCTTATTGGGGAGGGGGACTGAAGCTTTCTTT. It specifies CASSLLGRGTEAFF.

This clone was seen only a few times. This rearrangement joins TRBV19 to TRBJ1-2, with D tentatively TRBD1 (5 bases). Trimming removed 6 bases from V and 1 base from J, with 15 bases in between. The CDR3 runs 15 residues. Per germline, CDR1 LNHDA and CDR2 SQIVND (reference sequence). CDR3 amino acids: CASSRTSDSNYGYTF. Here the CDR3 DNA reads TGTGCCAGTAGCCGCACCAGCGACAGTAACTATGGCTACACCTTC.

V gene TRBV7-3 combines with J gene TRBJ2-3; tentatively, D is TRBD2 (6 bases). Trimming pared 1 base from V and 1 base from J, leaving 12 bases between. Looked up from germline, CDR1 is SGHTA and CDR2 is FQGTGA. This CDR3 is 16 amino acids long. This CDR3 reads CASSLIGGARTDTQYF. In DNA, the CDR3 is TGTGCCAGCAGCTTAATTGGAGGGGCCCGCACAGATACGCAGTATTTT.

The chain recombines TRBV5-1 with TRBJ2-1, with 7 bases aligning to TRBD1. Per germline, CDR1 SGHRS and CDR2 YFSETQ. The V segment lost 3 bases and the J segment 4 bases; nucleotides outside the gene matches: 4. The CDR3 is 14 residues long. CDR3 nucleotides: TGCGCCAGCAGCTCTGACAGGGCTTACAATGAGCAGTTCTTC. Translation gives CASSSDRAYNEQFF.

V gene TRBV9 combines with J gene TRBJ1-4; possible D gene TRBD1, 5 bases. Germline CDR1 is SGDLS and CDR2 is YYNGEE. V lost 4 bases to trimming and J lost 4 bases, with 14 bases between them. This CDR3 is 15 amino acids long. This CDR3 reads CASSPLGGDNEKLFF. The DNA for the CDR3 is TGTGCCAGCAGCCCCTTGGGGGGGGATAATGAAAAACTGTTTTTT.

The V call is TRBV24-1, the J call TRBJ2-3; 7 bases agree with TRBD1. The ends lost 0 bases at V and 3 bases at J; junction bases unmatched: 2. Per germline, CDR1 KGHDR and CDR2 SFDVKD. There are 15 residues in the CDR3. The CDR3 DNA reads as TGTGCCACCAGTGATTTGAGCAGGGGGACAGATACGCAGTATTTT. The encoded protein is CATSDLSRGTDTQYF.

The chain uses TRBV6-1 and TRBJ2-7; 8 bases agree with TRBD1. The CDR3 contains 15 residues. Losses at the gene ends were 3 bases for V and 5 bases for J; bases not matched to a gene: 9. Germline V gives CDR1 MNHNS, CDR2 SASEGT. The CDR3 DNA is TGTGCCAGCAGTGACGGTAGGACAGGGCGCAACGAGCAGTACTTC. Its translation: CASSDGRTGRNEQYF.

The chain combines TRBV3-1 (or the pseudogene TRBV3-2) with TRBJ2-7; 8 positions agree with TRBD2. Germline V gene sequence: CDR1 LGHDT, CDR2 YNNKEL (reference sequence). CDR3 size: 14 residues. V shed 2 bases, J shed 4 bases, and the junction held 4 bases outside the gene matches. CDR3 bases: TGTGCCAGCAGCCAACAGCGGGGGTTATACGAGCAGTACTTC. The encoded protein is CASSQQRGLYEQYF.

This clone was seen more than once but under ten times. The chain uses TRBV19 and TRBJ2-3; TRBD1 aligns across 9 bases. In germline, CDR1 is LNHDA, CDR2 SQIVND (reference sequence). This CDR3 has 17 residues. J gave up 4 bases and V 1 base, and 9 bases lay outside the gene matches. The CDR3 DNA is TGTGCCAGTAGTATAGGCCGACAGGGGGTCCCCGCAGATACGCAGTATTTT. Its protein product is CASSIGRQGVPADTQYF.

The chain uses TRBV28 and TRBJ1-5, with D perhaps TRBD1 (6 bases). Germline V gene lookup returns CDR1 MDHEN and CDR2 SYDVKM. CDR3 size: 17 residues. V was pared by 6 bases and J by 5 bases, with 23 bases between. The CDR3 nucleotides read TGTGCCAGCAGCTTAGCGTTTTCAACAGGGTTTGATCAGCCCCAGCATTTT. It codes for CASSLAFSTGFDQPQHF.

V is TRBV11-2 and J is TRBJ2-1; TRBD2 might be the D (5 bases). This CDR3 is 15 amino acids long. The V gene lost 1 base and the J gene lost 1 base, with 8 bases spanning the gap. Germline lookup yields CDR1 SGHAT and CDR2 FQNNGV. For the CDR3, the DNA is TGTGCCAGCAGCTTAGGGACTGCTTCCTACAATGAGCAGTTCTTC. Its translation: CASSLGTASYNEQFF.

The J gene is TRBJ1-1, the V gene TRBV5-5; 8 bases match TRBD1. The junction had 8 bases not matched to a gene; V was cut back by 3 bases and J by 4 bases. This CDR3 has 15 amino acids. The germline CDR1 and CDR2 sequences are SGHKS and YYEKEE (reference sequence). In DNA form, the CDR3 reads TGTGCCAGCAGCTACCGACAGGGGCTTAGCACTGAAGCTTTCTTT. Translated: CASSYRQGLSTEAFF.